A single sample is the source of the 30 T cell receptor beta chains below, sequenced in a study of blood T cell repertoires in COVID-19. Here immunoSEQ multiplex PCR was the method, and the copy in TCRdb shows in-frame clones only, minus some. The sample carries roughly 180,000 clones, 81% recorded once. Sequenced: PBMCs or T cells enriched from blood (not recorded which). The receptor set was obtained from a woman aged 35 to 49 with acute COVID-19.

This chain links TRBV18 with TRBJ2-7, with TRBD1 as a possible D gene (6 bases). Per germline, CDR1 KGHSH and CDR2 LQKENI. Trimming shortened V by 3 bases and J by 3 bases, and 12 bases separated the two germline ends. The CDR3 covers 14 residues. Here the CDR3 reads CASSPGTTNYEQYF. In DNA form, the CDR3 reads TGTGCCAGCTCACCCGGGACAACAAACTACGAGCAGTACTTC.

The rearrangement links TRBV18 to TRBJ1-5; no clear D gene. V was pared by 1 base and J by 7 bases, with 17 bases between. Germline CDR1 KGHSH, CDR2 LQKENI. This CDR3 is built from 16 residues. The chain's CDR3 is CASSPREAGGGQPQHF. CDR3 bases: TGTGCCAGCTCACCACGGGAGGCCGGCGGAGGGCAGCCCCAGCATTTT.

The genes are TRBV2 and TRBJ2-5; 10 positions agree with TRBD1. With 7 bases clipped from V and 3 bases from J, the junction kept 8 bases outside the gene matches. The CDR3 loop spans 15 amino acids. Germline V gives CDR1 SNHLY, CDR2 FYNNEI. For the CDR3, the DNA is TGTGCCAGCAAACCCGGGACAGGGGCTAAAGAGACCCAGTACTTC. Translated, it gives CASKPGTGAKETQYF.

The chain recombines TRBV27 with TRBJ1-5; 9 nucleotides align to TRBD1. V gave up 6 bases and J gave up 6 bases; unmatched junction bases: 6. The CDR3 extends over 14 amino acids. Germline V gene data show CDR1 as MNHEY and CDR2 as SMNVEV (reference sequence). CDR3 coding DNA: TGTGCCAGCAGCTCGGACAGGGGAGGTCAGCCCCAGCATTTT. Its translation: CASSSDRGGQPQHF.

CDR3 sequence reads: CASSRAGAVDEQYF. The CDR3 DNA reads TGTGCCAGCTCACGGGCAGGGGCGGTGGACGAGCAGTACTTC. This chain links TRBV18 with TRBJ2-7; D is perhaps TRBD1 (6 bases). Germline V gene sequence: CDR1 KGHSH, CDR2 LQKENI. This CDR3 has 14 amino acids. The V end lost 4 bases, the J end lost 5 bases, and 15 bases lay between the germline ends.

The V call is TRBV19, the J call TRBJ2-1; D possibly uses TRBD1 or TRBD2 (10 bases each). Trimming stripped 4 bases from V and 0 bases from J, with 34 bases between. Germline V lookup: CDR1 LNHDA, CDR2 SQIVND (reference sequence). The CDR3 is 23 residues long. As DNA, the CDR3 is TGTGCCAGTAGTAGAAGAGGGACAGGGGCCGCCTTAGCGGGAGGTAGCTCCTACAATGAGCAGTTCTTC. Translation gives CASSRRGTGAALAGGSSYNEQFF.

This clone was detected only a few times. V is TRBV4-2 and J is TRBJ1-2; D perhaps matches TRBD1 (5 bases). V dropped 0 bases and J dropped 3 bases, with 14 bases sitting between them. Germline V gene lookup returns CDR1 LGHNA and CDR2 YNFKEQ. This CDR3 has 16 amino acids. The CDR3 DNA is TGTGCCAGCAGCCAAGAAGAGGCGGGAGGGGACTATGGCTACACCTTC. Translation: CASSQEEAGGDYGYTF.

The CDR3 bases are TGTGCCAGCAGCGGGACAGGGGGCGTGGACTATGGCTACACCTTC. It yields the protein CASSGTGGVDYGYTF. The chain recombines TRBV5-6 with TRBJ1-2; TRBD1 matches 12 bases. CDR1 and CDR2 (germline): SGHDT, YYEEEE. This CDR3 region has 15 residues. With V trimmed by 4 bases and J by 3 bases, 4 bases remained unmatched.

Only a few counts were recorded for this clone. The V call is TRBV7-8, the J call TRBJ1-2; TRBD1 is a possible D gene (6 bases). Trimming shortened V by 4 bases and J by 4 bases, and 19 bases separated the two germline ends. From germline, CDR1 is SGHVS and CDR2 FQNEAQ. There are 16 residues in the CDR3. The CDR3 is CASSSSGGGAGYGYTF. Written as DNA, the CDR3 is TGTGCCAGCAGCTCTTCCGGGGGGGGCGCGGGCTATGGCTACACCTTC.

V usage is TRBV11-2 and J usage is TRBJ1-2; D remains unclear. CDR1 is SGHAT, CDR2 FQNNGV, per germline. With 5 bases removed from V and 7 bases from J, the gap between germline ends came to 8 bases. There are 11 residues in the CDR3. CDR3 residues: CASSTGGGYTF. Here the CDR3 DNA reads TGTGCCAGCAGCACCGGTGGTGGCTACACCTTC.

The CDR3 spells CASGSGSLSYNEQFF. The CDR3 region has the DNA TGTGCCAGCGGTAGCGGCTCACTCTCCTACAATGAGCAGTTCTTC. V gene TRBV6-5 combines with J gene TRBJ2-1, with D possibly being TRBD2 (6 bases). This CDR3 has 15 residues. Looked up from germline, CDR1 is MNHEY and CDR2 is SVGAGI. Trimming shortened V by 8 bases and J by 0 bases, and 14 bases separated the two germline ends.

This clone was counted once. One end of the junction varies from germline; a read error may be responsible. The chain links TRBV6-5 to TRBJ1-2, with 7 bases that match TRBD1. Germline V lookup: CDR1 MNHEY, CDR2 SVGAGI. The CDR3 is 13 residues long. This CDR3 is CASSYSTGYVYTF. DNA for the CDR3: TGTGCCAGCAGTTACTCGACAGGGTATGTCTACACCTTC.

This chain's CDR3 is CASSPRAGGLSSSNEQFF. CDR3 bases: TGTGCCAGCAGCCCTAGAGCGGGAGGTCTCTCCTCTTCAAATGAGCAGTTCTTC. The chain is built from TRBV5-4 and TRBJ2-1; TRBD2 agrees at 9 bases. The CDR3 covers 18 residues. CDR1 is SGHNT and CDR2 is YYREEE in the germline V gene (reference sequence). V lost 4 bases, J lost 7 bases, and 18 bases stayed unmatched.

V and J are TRBV7-9 and TRBJ1-2, with a tentative D call TRBD1 (5 bases). The CDR3 totals 14 residues. The germline gives CDR1 SEHNR, CDR2 FQNEAQ (reference sequence). V dropped 5 bases and J dropped 1 base, with 11 bases sitting between them. The CDR3 is CASSVGGFNYGYTF. CDR3 nucleotide sequence: TGTGCCAGCAGCGTGGGGGGATTTAACTATGGCTACACCTTC.

The chain links TRBV6-5 to TRBJ2-5, with D maybe TRBD2 (7 bases). This CDR3 has 13 amino acids. Trimming cost V 0 bases and J 6 bases, with 8 bases left between them. Germline CDR1 reads MNHEY; CDR2 reads SVGAGI. CDR3 in amino acids: CASSYSGGQTQYF. The CDR3 DNA reads TGTGCCAGCAGTTACTCGGGGGGGCAGACCCAGTACTTC.

This clone was observed a few times. The V call is TRBV28, the J call TRBJ2-2, with a weak D call TRBD1 (6 bases). Trimming removed 4 bases at V and 6 bases at J, with 12 bases between. This CDR3 has 14 amino acids. The germline V gene has CDR1 MDHEN and CDR2 SYDVKM. The chain's CDR3 is CASSSNRESGELFF. CDR3 nucleotide sequence: TGTGCCAGCAGTTCAAACAGGGAATCCGGGGAGCTGTTTTTT.

The chain combines TRBV27 with TRBJ2-1; TRBD2 agrees at 10 bases. The CDR3 sequence is 19 residues long. Per germline, CDR1 MNHEY and CDR2 SMNVEV (reference sequence). V dropped 3 bases and J dropped 9; count of bases not matched to a gene: 20. The CDR3 spells CASSFFVAPGASGSPEQFF. CDR3 in DNA: TGTGCCAGCAGTTTTTTCGTCGCCCCCGGCGCTAGCGGGAGTCCTGAGCAGTTCTTC.

The rearrangement links TRBV5-4 to TRBJ2-5, with D uncertain. Deletions cut 0 bases from V and 7 bases from J, with 10 bases between. Germline CDR1 reads SGHNT; CDR2 reads YYREEE (reference sequence). The CDR3 is 13 amino acids. The CDR3 sequence is CASSLGQMVTQYF. In DNA, the CDR3 is TGTGCCAGCAGCTTGGGACAAATGGTGACCCAGTACTTC.

This clone was found once. The V and J genes are TRBV25-1 and TRBJ2-2; 8 bases fit TRBD2. CDR1 and CDR2 (germline): MGHDK, SYGVNS. This CDR3 region has 15 residues. J lost 0 bases, V lost 6 bases, and 3 bases had no gene match. The CDR3 sequence: CASRVAGTNTGELFF. In DNA form, the CDR3 reads TGTGCCAGCAGAGTAGCGGGGACGAACACCGGGGAGCTGTTTTTT.

This chain joins TRBV7-9 and TRBJ1-6, with D tentatively TRBD1 (5 bases). The CDR3 contains 16 residues. V gave up 3 bases and J gave up 7 bases, with 16 bases separating them. Germline CDR1 is SEHNR and CDR2 is FQNEAQ (reference sequence). The CDR3 DNA follows: TGTGCCAGCAGCTTTGACAGTGGGCAGGGAAATTCACCCCTCCACTTT. Translated: CASSFDSGQGNSPLHF.

This chain connects TRBV21-1 to TRBJ2-3; TRBD2, the table's D call, lacks a check against the DNA. TRBV21-1 is termed a pseudogene. CDR3 length equals 16 residues. CDR3 DNA: TGTGCCAGCAGCAAAGAAGGGGAGCGGGGCACAGATACGCAGTATTTT. As protein: CASSKEGERGTDTQYF.

The rearrangement joins TRBV29-1 to TRBJ1-1; a possible D gene is TRBD1 (6 bases). Per the germline V gene, CDR1 is SQVTM and CDR2 is ANQGSEA. The germline V and J ends were trimmed by 7 bases and 3 bases, with 18 bases remaining between them. The CDR3 is 14 amino acids. CDR3 DNA sequence: TGCAGCGCCGAAGGGACATCGAAGGACACTGAAGCTTTCTTT. Its protein is CSAEGTSKDTEAFF.

The gene calls are TRBV18 and TRBJ1-1; TRBD1 agrees at 9 bases. V lost 2 bases to trimming and J lost 3 bases; unmatched junction nucleotides: 10. Germline CDR1 reads KGHSH; CDR2 reads LQKENI. The CDR3 runs to 17 residues. The CDR3 reads CASSPGQGFKVDTEAFF. CDR3 nucleotide sequence: TGTGCCAGCTCACCAGGACAGGGGTTTAAAGTCGACACTGAAGCTTTCTTT.

J is TRBJ2-7 and V is TRBV3-1 (or the pseudogene TRBV3-2); D uncertain. The CDR3 has 13 residues. V was shortened by 1 base and J by 3 bases, with 7 bases between the two germline ends. Germline loops: CDR1 LGHDT, CDR2 YNNKEL (reference sequence). CDR3 protein: CASSQVSSYEQYF. For the CDR3, the DNA is TGTGCCAGCAGCCAAGTTTCTAGCTACGAGCAGTACTTC.

The chain recombines TRBV10-3 with TRBJ1-2; D is undetermined. Deletions cut 3 bases from V and 8 bases from J, with 19 bases between. This CDR3 has 15 residues. Per the germline V gene, CDR1 is ENHRY and CDR2 is SYGVKD. DNA of the CDR3: TGTGCCATCAGTGACCGACCGGACTCGACGCGGGGCTACACCTTC. Translating gives CAISDRPDSTRGYTF.

The rearrangement links TRBV2 to TRBJ2-7; 12 bases map to TRBD2. The CDR3 is made up of 16 amino acids. Germline CDR1 and CDR2: SNHLY and FYNNEI. Unmatched junction bases numbered 9, after V lost 5 bases and J lost 4 bases. The CDR3 region is CASSISRTSGKYEQYF. CDR3 sequence (DNA): TGTGCCAGCAGTATAAGCCGGACTAGCGGGAAATACGAGCAGTACTTC.

V gene TRBV23-1 combines with J gene TRBJ1-2; 9 positions agree with TRBD1. TRBV23-1 is classed as an ORF, of uncertain function. The CDR3 extends over 15 amino acids. The junction had 5 bases not matched to a gene; V was cut back by 4 bases and J by 2 bases. CDR3 DNA sequence: TGCGCCAGCAGTCCGGGACAGGGCGGGAACTATGGCTACACCTTC. Amino acids: CASSPGQGGNYGYTF.

V gene TRBV27 combines with J gene TRBJ2-5, with 9 bases aligning to TRBD1. This CDR3 has 16 residues. Per the germline V gene, CDR1 is MNHEY and CDR2 is SMNVEV (reference sequence). Unmatched junction bases numbered 6, after V lost 2 bases and J lost 2 bases. As DNA, the CDR3 is TGTGCCAGCAGTTTACTCGGGACAGGGAAGCAAGAGACCCAGTACTTC. Protein sequence: CASSLLGTGKQETQYF.

This sequence joins TRBV2 and TRBJ1-1; D is possibly TRBD1 (6 bases). The ends were cut back, 4 bases at V and 5 bases at J, with 11 bases in the middle. Germline V lookup: CDR1 SNHLY, CDR2 FYNNEI. The CDR3 runs to 13 residues. CDR3 residues: CASSVGGVTEAFF. As DNA, the CDR3 is TGTGCCAGCAGTGTAGGGGGGGTGACTGAAGCTTTCTTT.

V and J are TRBV10-3 and TRBJ2-3; TRBD2 might be the D (5 bases). There are 13 residues in the CDR3. V gave up 3 bases and J gave up 5 bases, with 9 bases separating them. Germline V lookup: CDR1 ENHRY, CDR2 SYGVKD. CDR3 in amino acids: CAISDLAGDTQYF. CDR3 DNA: TGTGCCATCAGTGATCTGGCGGGAGATACGCAGTATTTT.